Below, 20 T cell receptor beta chains from the same sample are listed, as sequenced in a study of T cell repertoires in cytomegalovirus infection. TCRdb processed the reads anew with MiXCR; each CDR3 protein has one entry. The table lists roughly 640,000 distinct CDR3 sequences, less than 25% of them singletons. Sequencing used CD8+ T cells from PBMCs. All receptors derive from a human donor in good health (CMV status not recorded). Some clones in this sample may be carry-over from other donors' samples.

The genes are TRBV6-1 and TRBJ1-3, with a weak D call TRBD1 (5 bases). Germline V gives CDR1 MNHNS, CDR2 SASEGT. The V end was cut by 6 bases, the J end by 5 bases, with 20 bases between. CDR3 size: 16 residues. CDR3 DNA: TGTGCCAGCAGCTCTTATGGTGGCCAGGACAGAAACACCATATATTTT. Protein sequence: CASSSYGGQDRNTIYF.

V and J are TRBV6-2 or TRBV6-3 and TRBJ1-1, with D possibly being TRBD1 (5 bases). This CDR3 comprises 14 residues. Per germline, CDR1 MNHEY and CDR2 SVGEGT. The V and J ends lost 6 bases and 3 bases respectively, with 14 bases between them. The CDR3 protein is CASRDPGRYTEAFF. In nucleotides, the CDR3 is TGTGCCAGCAGGGACCCAGGGAGGTACACTGAAGCTTTCTTT.

The chain is built from TRBV15 and TRBJ2-2, with 8 bases lining up with TRBD2. CDR1 and CDR2 (germline): LNHNV, YYDKDF (reference sequence). The CDR3 contains 18 residues. V was pared by 1 base and J by 0 bases, with 7 bases of the junction left unmatched. CDR3 in DNA: TGTGCCACCAGCAGAGGGGTAGCGGGACCTGCGAACACCGGGGAGCTGTTTTTT. Its protein product is CATSRGVAGPANTGELFF. Full variable domain (missing parts from reference TRBV15 and TRBJ2-2): DAMVIQNPRYQVTQFGKPVTLSCSQTLNHNVMYWYQQKSSQAPKLLFHYYDKDFNNEADTPDNFQSRRPNTSFCFLDIRSPGLGDTAMYLCATSRGVAGPANTGELFFGEGSRLTVL.

This clonotype was picked up many times. This chain joins TRBV7-6 and TRBJ1-2; D gene unclear. Trimming took off 11 bases at V and 4 bases at J, with 11 bases between the two ends. The CDR3 consists of 11 residues. The germline CDR1 and CDR2 sequences are SGHVS and FNYEAQ. The DNA for the CDR3 is TGTGCCCTGAAAGGCAGCTATGGCTACACCTTC. Amino acid sequence: CALKGSYGYTF.

This clonotype was picked up a small number of times. CDR3: CASSLFGTGGRETQYF. The DNA of the CDR3 is TGTGCCAGCAGTTTATTTGGGACTGGCGGAAGGGAGACCCAGTACTTC. The J gene is TRBJ2-5, the V gene TRBV28, with D perhaps TRBD2 (6 bases). This CDR3 spans 16 amino acids. V was clipped by 1 base and J by 5 bases, with 17 bases between them. Per the germline V gene, CDR1 is MDHEN and CDR2 is SYDVKM.

Many counts were recorded for this clonotype. The gene calls are TRBV12-3 or TRBV12-4 and TRBJ1-2, with D possibly matching TRBD1 (5 bases). CDR3 length: 14 residues. With 3 bases removed from V and 3 bases from J, the gap between germline ends came to 11 bases. The CDR3: CASSFAPGDYGYTF. The CDR3 DNA reads TGTGCCAGCAGTTTCGCCCCGGGGGACTATGGCTACACCTTC.

The V and J genes are TRBV28 and TRBJ2-7; perhaps TRBD2 as D (5 bases). Germline assignment: CDR1 MDHEN and CDR2 SYDVKM. V was trimmed by 3 bases and J by 5 bases, leaving 11 bases between them. This CDR3 is built from 13 residues. In nucleotides, the CDR3 is TGTGCCAGCAGTTTGGTCCCCGGGAACGAGCAGTACGTC. Translation gives CASSLVPGNEQYV.

V and J are TRBV6-4 and TRBJ2-2, with 9 bases identical to TRBD2. Per germline, CDR1 MRHNA and CDR2 SNTAGT. V lost 1 base and J lost 10; bases outside the gene matches: 7. This CDR3 region has 15 residues. This CDR3 reads CASSDFAGGNEELFF. The CDR3 DNA reads TGTGCCAGCAGTGACTTTGCGGGGGGGAACGAGGAGCTGTTTTTT.

This clonotype was counted at least ten times. This rearrangement joins TRBV7-9 to TRBJ2-4, with D uncertain. The V end lost 1 base, the J end lost 1 base, and 5 bases lay between the germline ends. This CDR3 spans 14 amino acids. Looked up from germline, CDR1 is SEHNR and CDR2 is FQNEAQ (reference sequence). This chain's CDR3 is CASSLEGAKNIQYF. The CDR3 DNA reads as TGTGCCAGCAGCTTAGAGGGTGCCAAAAACATTCAGTACTTC.

This clonotype has at least ten counts. J is TRBJ2-1 and V is TRBV11-3; weak D call: TRBD2 (5 bases). Trimming left V 2 bases short and J 0 bases short, with 11 bases between. The CDR3 consists of 16 residues. Germline assignment: CDR1 SGHNT and CDR2 YENEEA. The CDR3 sequence: CASSLRGSGSYNEQFF. The CDR3 bases are TGTGCCAGCAGCTTAAGAGGGTCGGGCTCCTACAATGAGCAGTTCTTC.

The chain combines TRBV27 with TRBJ2-5, with D unclear. Trimming pared 5 bases from V and 7 bases from J, leaving 17 bases between. The germline gives CDR1 MNHEY, CDR2 SMNVEV (reference sequence). CDR3 size: 14 residues. The CDR3 region has the DNA TGTGCCAGCAGTGTAGTAGATCAGGTCGCGACCCAGTACTTC. Amino acids: CASSVVDQVATQYF.

The gene calls are TRBV9 and TRBJ1-2; 7 bases agree with TRBD1. Germline V gives CDR1 SGDLS, CDR2 YYNGEE. This CDR3 spans 14 amino acids. The ends lost 3 bases at V and 2 bases at J; junction bases unmatched: 4. CDR3 loop: CASSEGDRNYGYTF. The CDR3 nucleotides are TGTGCCAGCAGCGAGGGGGACAGAAACTATGGCTACACCTTC.

Worth noting for this clonotype: A much larger clone differs from this one at a single base, so this may be a read error. The gene calls are TRBV7-2 and TRBJ2-1, with 8 positions matching TRBD2. V was clipped by 3 bases and J by 1 base; unmatched bases: 5. The germline gives CDR1 SGHTA, CDR2 FQGNSA. This CDR3 has 16 residues. Here the CDR3 DNA reads TGTGCCAGCAGCTTCGGGGGGGATGAGTCCTACAATGAGCAGTTCTTC. Protein: CASSFGGDESYNEQFF.

This clonotype was seen only a few times. The J gene is TRBJ2-5, the V gene TRBV14; D not resolved. The CDR3 has 14 residues. Germline V gene data show CDR1 as SGHDN and CDR2 as FVKESK. The V end was cut by 2 bases, the J end by 5 bases, with 12 bases between. The CDR3 region is CASSQTSPEETQYF. The CDR3, as DNA: TGTGCCAGCAGCCAAACCTCTCCGGAGGAGACCCAGTACTTC. Filled out from reference TRBV14 and TRBJ2-5, the complete variable domain reads EAGVTQFPSHSVIEKGQTVTLRCDPISGHDNLYWYRRVMGKEIKFLLHFVKESKQDESGMPNNRFLAERTGGTYSTLKVQPAELEDSGVYFCASSQTSPEETQYFGPGTRLLVL.

The CDR3 spells CASSHVGFEDHSNQPQHF. The CDR3 nucleotides are TGTGCCAGCAGCCACGTAGGGTTCGAGGACCATAGCAATCAGCCCCAGCATTTT. This chain uses TRBV6-2 or TRBV6-3 with TRBJ1-5; no clear D. This CDR3 is built from 18 residues. Germline V gene lookup returns CDR1 MNHEY and CDR2 SVGEGT. V lost 6 bases to trimming and J lost 0 bases, with 21 bases between them.

This clonotype was counted only a few times. V usage is TRBV20-1 and J usage is TRBJ1-5, with D unclear. The V end was cut by 7 bases, the J end by 0 bases, with 10 bases between. Germline lookup yields CDR1 DFQATT and CDR2 SNEGSKA (reference sequence). This CDR3 spans 13 amino acids. CDR3 amino acids: CSVGDYSNQPQHF. The CDR3, as DNA: TGCAGTGTCGGGGATTATAGCAATCAGCCCCAGCATTTT.

This clonotype was found many times. CDR3 protein: CASSSYPGTGDQPQHF. The CDR3 bases are TGTGCCAGCAGCTCATACCCGGGGACAGGTGATCAGCCCCAGCATTTT. The chain joins TRBV7-8 to TRBJ1-5; TRBD1 agrees at 8 bases. J gave up 5 bases and V 4 bases, and 10 bases lay outside the gene matches. The CDR3 length is 16 residues. In germline, CDR1 is SGHVS, CDR2 FQNEAQ.

This clonotype was seen many times. The V call is TRBV28, the J call TRBJ2-5, with TRBD2 identical over 7 bases. In germline, CDR1 is MDHEN, CDR2 SYDVKM. V trimming: 5 bases; J trimming: 4 bases; junction bases outside the gene matches: 13. The CDR3 loop spans 16 amino acids. The CDR3 region is CASSPGIAGLVETQYF. Here the CDR3 DNA reads TGTGCCAGCAGTCCCGGAATAGCGGGCCTCGTAGAGACCCAGTACTTC.

In this sample, this clonotype turned up a few times. The CDR3 region has the DNA TGTGCCAGCAGTTACCGAGAGGAGACCTACGAGCAGTACTTC. As protein: CASSYREETYEQYF. This chain links TRBV6-2 or TRBV6-3 with TRBJ2-7; D call uncertain. CDR1 and CDR2 from the germline V gene are MNHEY and SVGEGT. V gave up 2 bases and J gave up 2 bases, with 10 bases separating them. This CDR3 is 14 amino acids long.

This clonotype was detected a few times. A read error may account for a junction end that differs from germline. This rearrangement joins TRBV7-7 to TRBJ2-1; tentative D call: TRBD2 (7 bases). This CDR3 region has 16 residues. From germline, CDR1 is SSHAT and CDR2 FNYEAQ (reference sequence). CDR3 in DNA: TGTGCTAGCAGCGCAGGTAGCGCGGGGGCTTACAATGAGCAGTTCTTC. It codes for CASSAGSAGAYNEQFF. Drawing the rest from reference TRBV7-7 and TRBJ2-1, the complete variable domain is GAGVSQSPRYKVTKRGQDVTLRCDPISSHATLYWYQQALGQGPEFLTYFNYEAQPDKSGLPSDRFSAERPEGSISTLTIQRTEQRDSAMYRCASSAGSAGAYNEQFFGPGTRLTVL.